The 10 T cell receptor beta chains presented below share a single source sample, sequenced in a study of blood T cell repertoires in COVID-19 (TCRdb year 2020). Library prep was done by the immunoSEQ multiplex PCR assay. Held by TCRdb, this immuneACCESS table contains in-frame sequences only and omits some clones. Under half of the omission traces to an unresolved V gene where checked; the cause of the rest is unknown. A total of 250,000 to 350,000 clones appear in this sample, approximately 91% of them only once. The biggest ten clones account for approximately 0.94% of the sample. Specimen: peripheral blood. These receptors were obtained from a middle-aged woman who had recovered from COVID-19.

In the case of this clone: This specimen includes other DNA sequences encoding the same CDR3. The DNA for the CDR3 is TGTGCCACCAGTGACCCAGGACAGGGGAACACCGGGGAGCTGTTTTTT. Encoded protein: CATSDPGQGNTGELFF. V and J are TRBV24-1 and TRBJ2-2, with 8 bases matching TRBD1. This CDR3 spans 16 amino acids. From germline, CDR1 is KGHDR and CDR2 SFDVKD. Trimming took 4 bases from V and 1 from J; bases not matched to a gene: 4.

This clone appeared a single time. The rearrangement uses TRBV3-1 (or the pseudogene TRBV3-2) and TRBJ2-7, with TRBD1 matching over 8 bases. CDR3 length: 15 residues. Germline CDR1 is LGHDT and CDR2 is YNNKEL (reference sequence). The V segment lost 1 base and the J segment 2 bases; nucleotides outside the gene matches: 4. In DNA form, the CDR3 reads TGTGCCAGCAGCCAAGGTCGGGACAGGACCTACGAGCAGTACTTC. This translates into CASSQGRDRTYEQYF.

This clone was counted only a few times. The chain is built from TRBV5-4 and TRBJ1-2; D ambiguous. This CDR3 is built from 13 residues. V lost 4 bases and J lost 7, with 14 bases in between. Germline CDR1 SGHNT, CDR2 YYREEE (reference sequence). Here the CDR3 DNA reads TGTGCCAGCAGCCCCGGTGCAGGAGGTGGCTACACCTTC. Protein sequence: CASSPGAGGGYTF. The full variable domain, its missing parts supplied by reference TRBV5-4 and TRBJ1-2, is ETGVTQSPTHLIKTRGQQVTLRCSSQSGHNTVSWYQQALGQGPQFIFQYYREEENGRGNFPPRFSGLQFPNYSSELNVNALELDDSALYLCASSPGAGGGYTFGSGTRLTVV.

The rearrangement joins TRBV11-3 to TRBJ2-3; 11 nucleotides agree with TRBD1. The CDR3 covers 17 residues. Germline V gene lookup returns CDR1 SGHNT and CDR2 YENEEA. Germline trimming cut 5 bases from V and 0 bases from J; bases unmatched to any gene: 7. The chain's CDR3 is CASSIGTGGSSTDTQYF. In nucleotides, the CDR3 is TGTGCCAGCAGCATCGGGACAGGGGGTTCTAGCACAGATACGCAGTATTTT.

The V gene is TRBV7-2, the J gene TRBJ2-7, with D possibly TRBD2 on 5 matching bases. V lost 3 bases and J 2 bases, leaving 8 bases between the germline ends. Per the germline V gene, CDR1 is SGHTA and CDR2 is FQGNSA. The CDR3 length is 13 residues. CDR3 protein: CASSFIGAYEQYF. The CDR3 DNA follows: TGTGCCAGCAGCTTTATCGGGGCCTACGAGCAGTACTTC.

This clone was seen just once. The CDR3 coding sequence is TGTGCCATCAGTGAGGTGTCCTTTAATGAAAAACTGTTTTTT. Translation: CAISEVSFNEKLFF. The chain has TRBV10-3 and TRBJ1-4; D unclear. Trimming took 2 bases from V and 4 from J, leaving 8 bases between them. The germline V gene encodes CDR1 ENHRY and CDR2 SYGVKD. This CDR3 contains 14 residues.

CDR3 residues: CASSFKSGTDQETQYF. The DNA for the CDR3 is TGTGCCAGCAGCTTTAAGTCCGGGACAGACCAAGAGACCCAGTACTTC. V gene TRBV5-4 combines with J gene TRBJ2-5, with 7 bases lining up with TRBD1. CDR1 is SGHNT, CDR2 YYREEE, per germline (reference sequence). Trimming took 2 bases from V and 0 from J; bases not matched to a gene: 7. The CDR3 extends over 16 amino acids.

This clone was seen only once. The chain is built from TRBV9 and TRBJ1-1; 8 nucleotides line up with TRBD1. J gave up 4 bases and V 4 bases, and 9 bases lay outside the gene matches. CDR3 size: 15 residues. Germline loops: CDR1 SGDLS, CDR2 YYNGEE. In nucleotides, the CDR3 is TGTGCCAGCAGCCCCCGACAGGGGACAGGCACTGAAGCTTTCTTT. Amino acid sequence: CASSPRQGTGTEAFF.

A few counts support this clone. V gene TRBV6-4 combines with J gene TRBJ2-7, with 10 nucleotides matching TRBD1. The length of the CDR3 is 20 residues. V dropped 10 bases and J dropped 0; count of bases not matched to a gene: 24. Germline-derived CDR1 and CDR2 are MRHNA and SNTAGT. DNA for the CDR3: TGTGCCAAAAGGGGGACAGGGGTGGCTCTTGGTCATCGAACCTCCTACGAGCAGTACTTC. Amino acid sequence: CAKRGTGVALGHRTSYEQYF.

This chain connects TRBV12-5 to TRBJ2-2; the match to TRBD1 covers 11 bases. Germline V gene sequence: CDR1 LGHNT, CDR2 FRNRAP. Losses at the gene ends were 7 bases for V and 6 bases for J; bases not matched to a gene: 7. The CDR3 sequence is 15 residues long. Written as DNA, the CDR3 is TGTGCTAGTGCCTTGAGGACAGGGGGCGCCGGGGAGCTGTTTTTT. This sequence encodes CASALRTGGAGELFF.